Ten or more counts support the clone carrying this T cell receptor (beta chain). According to the study, TCR beta libraries were built with iRepertoire HTBI primers and CDR3-region Arm-PCR. Original processing methods: Taken together, the samples had around 60 TRBV and some 15 TRBJ segments identified. Each CDR3 protein gets one entry after TCRdb re-called the multiplex PCR reads with MiXCR. TCRdb, rather than the study authors, made the V and J calls. The sample contains fewer than 650,000 distinct CDR3 sequences, 16% of which appear only once. Germline assignment: CDR1 KGHSH and CDR2 LQKENI. The J segment lost 0 bases and the V segment lost 5 bases, leaving 6 bases of the junction unmatched. The CDR3 is 16 amino acids. Regarding time point: newly diagnosed GD, antithyroid drugs for less than 3 months. PBMC RNA was the source of the TCR library. From each patient, nine milliliters of peripheral blood was drawn and collected into an EDTA anticoagulant tube.

The source of the sample is a study of regulatory T cells in long-lasting Graves disease. In addition, the sample was reused for a study of T cells in Graves' hyperthyroidism and ophthalmopathy. This second study says: A lack of ophthalmopathy progression within 18 months defined stable Graves' hyperthyroidism. Primed by the HTBI set, a first-round RT-PCR was run on the TCR CDR3.

The genes are TRBV18 and TRBJ1-4; 7 positions agree with TRBD1. This clonotype was obtained from a woman aged 30 to 39 with Graves disease. Sequencing was performed on peripheral blood mononuclear cells (PBMCs), taken at new diagnosis, from a patient treated with antithyroid drugs. CDR3 loop: CASSTGQVATNEKLFF. As DNA, the CDR3 is TGTGCCAGCTCAACTGGACAGGTCGCAACTAATGAAAAACTGTTTTTT.